The rows below give T cell receptor beta chains drawn from one sample of a study of PD-1 blockade in mismatch repair-deficient tumors. Sequencing used immunoSEQ multiplex PCR; TCRdb keeps in-frame clones, though not all of them. The sample yields about 68,000 clones, around 73% seen once. Here the sequenced sample was peripheral blood, taken 2 weeks after starting pembrolizumab. These receptors all stem from an adult with mismatch repair-deficient cancer. CDR3s include the opening cysteine and the closing phenylalanine or tryptophan. A D gene is named only where the DNA matches it firmly. Not every row has a clone size; where given, it reads once, few, many or a size class.

D,size,V,J,CDR3,DNA
TRBD2,-,TRBV7-6,TRBJ2-1,CASSLDGRARNEQFF,TGTGCCAGCAGCTTAGACGGGAGGGCCAGGAATGAGCAGTTCTTC
-,-,TRBV5-5,TRBJ2-7,CASSLGHSYEQYF,TGTGCCAGCAGCTTGGGACATTCCTACGAGCAGTACTTC
TRBD2,-,TRBV6-5,TRBJ2-7,CATARLAVNYEQYF,TGTGCCACCGCCAGACTAGCGGTTAACTACGAGCAGTACTTC
-,-,TRBV7-2,TRBJ2-3,CASSLSGLSTDTQYF,TGTGCCAGCAGCTTATCAGGGCTTAGCACAGATACGCAGTATTTT
-,few,TRBV7-9,TRBJ2-7,CASSLGLGFMGPPVEQYF,TGTGCCAGCAGCTTAGGGTTAGGTTTTATGGGACCCCCGGTCGAGCAGTACTTC
-,once,TRBV5-4,TRBJ1-3,CASSLPGNSGNTIYF,TGTGCCAGCAGCTTGCCAGGCAACTCTGGAAACACCATATATTTT
-,few,TRBV6-1,TRBJ2-1,CASSELVYNEQFF,TGTGCCAGCAGTGAATTGGTTTACAATGAGCAGTTCTTC
-,-,TRBV10-2,TRBJ2-7,CASSEPDYEQYF,TGCGCCAGCAGTGAGCCGGACTACGAGCAGTACTTC
-,-,TRBV4-1,TRBJ1-4,CASSQEGGNEKLFF,TGCGCCAGCAGCCAAGAGGGGGGTAATGAAAAACTGTTTTTT
-,-,TRBV18,TRBJ2-7,CASSPESLSYEQYF,TGTGCCAGCTCCCCGGAGTCCCTCTCCTACGAGCAGTACTTC
TRBD2,few,TRBV5-4,TRBJ2-3,CASSSIIAGADTQYF,TGTGCCAGCAGCTCGATTATAGCGGGAGCCGATACGCAGTATTTT
TRBD1,medium-sized,TRBV27,TRBJ2-2,CASSGYRGPGELFF,TGTGCCAGCAGTGGGTACAGGGGGCCCGGGGAGCTGTTTTTT
-,-,TRBV6-1,TRBJ2-6,CASPSSGANVLTF,TGTGCCTCACCATCATCTGGGGCCAACGTCCTGACTTTC
-,-,TRBV6-1,TRBJ2-2,CASRSTGSGELFF,TGTGCCAGCAGATCAACAGGGTCCGGGGAGCTGTTTTTT
-,-,TRBV19,TRBJ1-5,CASSTILRQPQHF,TGTGCCAGTAGTACCATCCTGAGGCAGCCCCAGCATTTT
-,-,TRBV11-2,TRBJ1-2,CASSPVAGGGYGYTF,TGTGCCAGCAGCCCTGTAGCCGGGGGTGGTTATGGCTACACCTTC
-,-,TRBV7-2,TRBJ2-7,CASTLSPSASSIEQYF,TGTGCCAGCACCCTATCCCCTAGCGCCTCTTCCATCGAGCAGTACTTC
TRBD1,-,TRBV7-9,TRBJ1-4,CASSLATGPLKLFF,TGTGCCAGCAGCTTAGCGACAGGGCCATTAAAACTGTTTTTT
-,-,TRBV28,TRBJ2-7,CASVDPGAFYEQYF,TGTGCCAGCGTAGACCCCGGTGCCTTCTACGAGCAGTACTTC
-,-,TRBV29-1,TRBJ2-3,CSVRAEVSSTDTQYF,TGCAGCGTTCGGGCAGAAGTTTCTAGCACAGATACGCAGTATTTT
-,-,TRBV19,TRBJ1-5,CATKRQGPQPQHF,TGTGCCACCAAGAGGCAGGGTCCTCAGCCCCAGCATTTT
TRBD1,-,TRBV6-5,TRBJ2-7,CASSYQTGKGYEQYF,TGTGCCAGCAGTTACCAGACAGGGAAAGGCTACGAGCAGTACTTC
TRBD2,-,TRBV27,TRBJ2-3,CASSFGTNTYTQYF,TGTGCCAGCAGTTTCGGGACTAATACCTATACGCAGTATTTT
-,-,TRBV21-1,TRBJ2-7,CASSKGLAEPYEQYF,TGTGCCAGCAGCAAAGGACTAGCGGAGCCCTACGAGCAGTACTTC
TRBD1,-,TRBV25-1,TRBJ2-1,CASSATGLGNEQFF,TGTGCCAGCAGTGCGACAGGGTTGGGCAATGAGCAGTTCTTC
-,-,TRBV25-1,TRBJ1-2,CASSDTNYGYTF,TGTGCCAGCAGTGACACTAACTATGGCTACACCTTC
-,-,TRBV2,TRBJ2-7,CASRIRSFRQGLTSF,TGTGCCAGCAGAATCCGTTCCTTCCGACAGGGACTAACATCCTTC
TRBD2,-,TRBV18,TRBJ2-1,CASCYSGSYNEQFF,TGTGCCAGCTGTTATAGCGGGAGCTACAATGAGCAGTTCTTC
TRBD1,medium-sized,TRBV7-2,TRBJ1-5,CASSSSGTGFSQPQHF,TGTGCCAGCAGCTCCTCCGGGACAGGGTTTAGTCAGCCCCAGCATTTT
-,-,TRBV6-6,TRBJ1-3,CASTLGSGNTIYF,TGTGCCAGCACCCTCGGCTCTGGAAACACCATATATTTT
TRBD2,-,TRBV7-8,TRBJ2-3,CASSLEEASGSTTQYF,TGTGCCAGCAGCTTAGAGGAGGCTAGCGGGAGCACAACGCAGTATTTT
-,-,TRBV6-1,TRBJ1-3,CASSEAAKTAGSRHSGNTIYF,TGTGCCAGCAGTGAAGCGGCTAAAACAGCTGGGTCTAGGCACTCTGGAAACACCATATATTTT
-,-,TRBV7-9,TRBJ1-2,CASSFRGEGSGYTF,TGTGCCAGCAGCTTTCGAGGGGAGGGAAGCGGCTACACCTTC
TRBD1,-,TRBV5-6,TRBJ1-1,CASSILDRATEAFF,TGTGCCAGCAGCATCCTGGACAGGGCCACTGAAGCTTTCTTT
TRBD1,-,TRBV27,TRBJ1-4,CASKRSGTGIEKLFF,TGTGCCAGCAAGAGAAGCGGGACAGGGATTGAAAAACTGTTTTTT
-,-,TRBV4-3,TRBJ1-2,CASSQTQDFRYGYTF,TGCGCCAGCAGCCAAACACAGGATTTTCGCTATGGCTACACCTTC
-,-,TRBV7-9,TRBJ2-5,CASSLQTRTLGTQYF,TGTGCCAGCAGCTTACAGACCCGAACCCTGGGGACCCAGTACTTC
-,-,TRBV18,TRBJ1-1,CASSPPRGTEAFF,TGTGCCAGCTCACCACCGAGAGGAACTGAAGCTTTCTTT
-,-,TRBV27,TRBJ2-7,CASTPSGPGTFINEQYF,TGTGCCAGCACCCCATCAGGTCCCGGGACATTTATAAACGAGCAGTACTTC
-,-,TRBV9,TRBJ1-4,CASSPTGSLGNEKLFF,TGTGCCAGCAGCCCCACAGGGAGCCTGGGTAATGAAAAACTGTTTTTT
-,-,TRBV7-2,TRBJ2-5,CASSLRTANQETQYF,TGTGCCAGCAGCTTACGGACAGCAAACCAAGAGACCCAGTACTTC
TRBD2,once,TRBV7-3,TRBJ2-1,CASSRGTSGRAGEQFF,TGTGCCAGCAGCCGTGGGACTAGCGGGAGGGCAGGGGAGCAGTTCTTC
TRBD1,once,TRBV15,TRBJ2-1,CATSEGAGSYNEQFF,TGTGCCACCAGCGAGGGGGCGGGCTCCTACAATGAGCAGTTCTTC
-,-,TRBV30,TRBJ2-1,CAWSNGLAAYNEQFF,TGTGCCTGGAGTAATGGACTTGCTGCCTACAATGAGCAGTTCTTC
TRBD1,-,TRBV7-8,TRBJ2-3,CASSSSSWDRDYTDTQYF,TGTGCCAGCAGCTCATCTTCCTGGGACAGGGACTACACAGATACGCAGTATTTT
-,-,TRBV29-1,TRBJ2-3,CSAEDGDTQYF,TGCAGCGCAGAGGACGGGGATACGCAGTATTTT
-,-,TRBV29-1,TRBJ1-2,CSVERWTNYGYTF,TGCAGCGTGGAAAGGTGGACCAACTATGGCTACACCTTC
-,-,TRBV28,TRBJ1-2,CASSLRGGNYGYTF,TGTGCCAGCAGTTTAAGGGGGGGAAACTATGGCTACACCTTC
TRBD2,-,TRBV19,TRBJ2-3,CASTLAGARDTQYF,TGTGCCAGTACCCTAGCGGGAGCCAGGGATACGCAGTATTTT
-,-,TRBV5-1,TRBJ2-1,CASSPPGLTYNEQFF,TGCGCCAGCAGCCCTCCCGGCCTGACCTACAATGAGCAGTTCTTC
TRBD2,-,TRBV7-6,TRBJ2-7,CASSRLAVGEQYF,TGTGCCAGCAGCCGACTAGCAGTGGGGGAGCAGTACTTC